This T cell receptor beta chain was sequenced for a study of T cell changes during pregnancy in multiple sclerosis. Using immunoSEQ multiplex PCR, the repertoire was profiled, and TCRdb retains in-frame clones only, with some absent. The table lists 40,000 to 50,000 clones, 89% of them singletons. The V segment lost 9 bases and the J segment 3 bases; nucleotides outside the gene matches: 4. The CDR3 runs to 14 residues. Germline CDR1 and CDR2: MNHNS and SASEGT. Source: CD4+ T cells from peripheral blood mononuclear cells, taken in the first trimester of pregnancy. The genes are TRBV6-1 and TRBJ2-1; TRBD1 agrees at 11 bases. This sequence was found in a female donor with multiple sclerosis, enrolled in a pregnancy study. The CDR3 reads CASTGTGGYNEQFF. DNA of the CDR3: TGTGCCAGTACCGGGACAGGGGGCTACAATGAGCAGTTCTTC.